The entry below gives a single T cell receptor beta chain sequence along with its context. Its antigen is not identified. This record belongs to a study of tumor and adjacent non-tumor tissue in lung cancer. No cell sorting was done before RNA was extracted from the tissue. Distant lung tissue was collected more than 3 cm away from the tumor edge. A modified ARM-PCR protocol with three rounds of nested PCR amplified TCRbeta. TCRdb processed the multiplex PCR reads anew with MiXCR; each CDR3 protein has one entry. The table lists some 99,000 distinct CDR3 sequences, 50% to 70% of them singletons, with 15% to 20% in the top ten. CDR3 length equals 17 residues. V gave up 4 bases and J gave up 9 bases; unmatched junction bases: 16. In germline, CDR1 is SQVTM, CDR2 ANQGSEA. Whole-study findings and limits: Patients with more diverse tumor TCRs had worse survival.

The receptor was isolated from a man aged 55 to 70 with non-small cell lung cancer. The sample was distant non-tumor lung tissue. This sequence joins TRBV29-1 and TRBJ2-1; TRBD2 matches at 12 bases. CDR3 DNA: TGCAGCGTTGGTGGGGGTCAGTCTAGCGGGAGGGCCGTTGAGCAGTTCTTC. This encodes CSVGGGQSSGRAVEQFF.